A selection of T cell receptor beta chains follows, all from one sample in a study of spatial heterogeneity in lung cancer. TCRdb recomputed calls from the 5' RACE reads with MiXCR, one row per CDR3 protein. Among around 110,000 distinct CDR3 sequences listed, 9% to 15% were seen once. The source material was PBMCs, sampled at follow-up. The receptors come from a male donor with early-stage non-small cell lung cancer. The CDR3 runs from the conserved cysteine through the conserved F or W. Fields, in order: D gene, V gene, clone size, J gene, CDR3 DNA, CDR3 protein. The D gene is left open where the match is weak. Clone size is given for some rows only: seen once, a few or many times, or a class if the clone is expanded.

-	TRBV27	many	TRBJ2-7	TGTGCCAGCAGTTTTACAGGGAGCTCCTACGAGCAGTACTTC	CASSFTGSSYEQYF
-	TRBV28	many	TRBJ2-5	TGTGCCAGCAGTTTACGGGACGGGCTTACCCAGTACTTC	CASSLRDGLTQYF
-	TRBV11-3	-	TRBJ2-3	TGTGCCAGCAGCTTTTCACGGGGCGGGACAGATACGCAGTATTTT	CASSFSRGGTDTQYF
-	TRBV5-1	-	TRBJ2-5	TGCGCCAGCAGCTTGGGACGGCCCGAAGAGACCCAGTACTTC	CASSLGRPEETQYF
-	TRBV12-3/TRBV12-4	many	TRBJ2-7	TGTGCCAGCAGTTTTGAGGGGAGATACGAGCAGTACTTC	CASSFEGRYEQYF
-	TRBV20-1	many	TRBJ1-3	TGCAGTGCTAGAGGGGGGCACGGAAACACCATATATTTT	CSARGGHGNTIYF
-	TRBV10-2	many	TRBJ2-5	TGCGCCAGCAGTGAAGGGACCCAGTACTTC	CASSEGTQYF
-	TRBV5-6	-	TRBJ2-5	TGTGCCAGCAGCCGATTCCAACGACTGCAAGAGACCCAGTACTTC	CASSRFQRLQETQYF
TRBD1	TRBV28	many	TRBJ1-2	TGTGCCAGCAGTTTTATGGACAGGTCCTTCTATGGCTACACCTTC	CASSFMDRSFYGYTF
-	TRBV15	few	TRBJ1-2	TGTGCCACCAGCAGAGAAATTGCCGGGACCTACTTC	CATSREIAGTYF
-	TRBV7-9	many	TRBJ1-5	TGTGCCAGCAGCTCCAGCGGCCTCAATCAGCCCCAGCATTTT	CASSSSGLNQPQHF
-	TRBV11-2	-	TRBJ2-7	TGTGCCAGCAGCTTAGAGAGACTCTACGAGCAGTACTTC	CASSLERLYEQYF
-	TRBV21-1	-	TRBJ2-7	TGTGCCAGCAGCAAGGCGCGACAGGCGAGCTCCTACGAGCAGTACTTC	CASSKARQASSYEQYF
-	TRBV14	many	TRBJ1-6	TGTGCCAGCAGCCACCGGTGGGGGGCATTGCCCGATAATTCACCCCTCCACTTT	CASSHRWGALPDNSPLHF
-	TRBV2	-	TRBJ1-1	TGTGCCAGCAGTGTAGACACCATGAACACTGAAGCTTTCTTT	CASSVDTMNTEAFF
-	TRBV20-1	-	TRBJ1-1	TGCAGTGCTTCCCCTGTGGCGAACACTGAAGCTTTCTTT	CSASPVANTEAFF
TRBD2	TRBV3-1	few	TRBJ2-1	TGTGCCAGCAGCCATAGCGGGGGAGGGTACAATGAGCAGTTCTTC	CASSHSGGGYNEQFF
-	TRBV5-1	many	TRBJ1-1	TGCGCCAGCAGCTTCAGGGGGAACACTGAAGCTTTCTTT	CASSFRGNTEAFF
TRBD1	TRBV3-1	-	TRBJ1-1	TGTGCCAGCAGCCAAATGACAGGGGGCACTGAAGCTTTCTTT	CASSQMTGGTEAFF